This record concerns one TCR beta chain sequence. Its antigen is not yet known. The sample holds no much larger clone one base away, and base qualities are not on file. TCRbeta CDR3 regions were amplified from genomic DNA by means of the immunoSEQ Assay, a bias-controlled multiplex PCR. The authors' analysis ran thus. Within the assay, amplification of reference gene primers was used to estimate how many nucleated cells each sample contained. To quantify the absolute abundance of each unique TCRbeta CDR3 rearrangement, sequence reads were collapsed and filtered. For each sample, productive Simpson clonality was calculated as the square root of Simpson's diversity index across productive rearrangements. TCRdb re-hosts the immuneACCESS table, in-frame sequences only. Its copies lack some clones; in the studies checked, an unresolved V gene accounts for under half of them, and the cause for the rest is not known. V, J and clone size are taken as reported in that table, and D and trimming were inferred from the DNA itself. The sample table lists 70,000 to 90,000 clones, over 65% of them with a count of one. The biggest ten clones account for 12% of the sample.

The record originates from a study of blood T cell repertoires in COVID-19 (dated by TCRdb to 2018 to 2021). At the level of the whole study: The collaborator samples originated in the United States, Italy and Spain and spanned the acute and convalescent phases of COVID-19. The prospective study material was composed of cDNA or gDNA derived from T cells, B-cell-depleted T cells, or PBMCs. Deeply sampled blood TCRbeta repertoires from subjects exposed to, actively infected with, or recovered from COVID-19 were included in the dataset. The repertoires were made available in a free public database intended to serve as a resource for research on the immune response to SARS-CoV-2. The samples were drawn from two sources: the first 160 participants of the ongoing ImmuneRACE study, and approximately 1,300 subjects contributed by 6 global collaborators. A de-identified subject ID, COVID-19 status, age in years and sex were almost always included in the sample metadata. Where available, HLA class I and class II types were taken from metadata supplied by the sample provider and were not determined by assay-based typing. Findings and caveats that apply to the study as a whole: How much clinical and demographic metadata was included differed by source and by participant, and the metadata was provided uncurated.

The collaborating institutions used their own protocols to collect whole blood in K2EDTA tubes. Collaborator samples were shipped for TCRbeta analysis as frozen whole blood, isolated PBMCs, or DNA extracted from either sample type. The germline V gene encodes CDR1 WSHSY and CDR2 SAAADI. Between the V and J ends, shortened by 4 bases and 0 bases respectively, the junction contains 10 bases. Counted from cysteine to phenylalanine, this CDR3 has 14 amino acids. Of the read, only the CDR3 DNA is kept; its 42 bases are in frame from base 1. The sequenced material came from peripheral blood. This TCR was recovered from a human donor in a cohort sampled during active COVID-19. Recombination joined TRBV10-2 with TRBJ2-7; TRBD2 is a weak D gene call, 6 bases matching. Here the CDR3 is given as CASSGGRGSYEQYF. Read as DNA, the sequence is TGCGCCAGCAGTGGAGGGCGGGGCTCCTACGAGCAGTACTTC.